These T cell receptor beta chains were read from a single sample in a study of cytomegalovirus exposure and HLA in healthy donors. Measured with immunoSEQ multiplex PCR; TCRdb has only the in-frame clones, and not every one. The sample contains under 110,000 clones, 65% to 90% of which appear only once. What was sequenced was PBMCs. The receptors originated from a middle-aged man in good health and CMV-seronegative. The CDR3 runs from the conserved cysteine through the conserved F or W. D genes are given only for firm matches. Size tells how often a clone was seen (once, few, many) or the class of an expanded clone, and some rows leave it out.

TRBJ1-4 | TRBV7-2 | NA | few | CASSLGGGGGGEKLFF | TGTGCCAGCAGCTTAGGGGGCGGGGGTGGAGGTGAAAAACTGTTTTTT
TRBJ1-2 | TRBV6-1 | NA | NA | CASSASWGGSYGYTF | TGTGCCAGCAGTGCCTCATGGGGGGGTTCCTATGGCTACACCTTC
TRBJ1-2 | TRBV6-5 | NA | NA | CASSYIGQYGYTF | TGTGCCAGCAGTTACATTGGACAGTATGGCTACACCTTC
TRBJ1-4 | TRBV6-1 | NA | NA | CASRRADEKLFF | TGTGCCAGCAGGAGGGCTGATGAAAAACTGTTTTTT
TRBJ2-5 | TRBV11-2 | NA | NA | CASSLDPPLATYQETQYF | TGTGCCAGCAGCTTAGATCCTCCGCTAGCGACGTACCAAGAGACCCAGTACTTC
TRBJ1-6 | TRBV28 | NA | few | CAIGRRQDNSPLHF | TGTGCCATTGGCCGAAGACAGGATAATTCACCCCTCCACTTT
TRBJ1-1 | TRBV30 | NA | NA | CAWSPKQGNTEAFF | TGTGCCTGGAGCCCGAAACAGGGGAACACTGAAGCTTTCTTT
TRBJ2-2 | TRBV15 | TRBD2 | NA | CATSRGPSGGRELFF | TGTGCCACCAGCAGAGGTCCCAGCGGGGGCCGGGAGCTGTTTTTT
TRBJ2-1 | TRBV5-1 | NA | NA | CASSLWEDEQFF | TGCGCCAGCAGCTTGTGGGAGGATGAGCAGTTCTTC
TRBJ1-6 | TRBV28 | NA | few | CASSIRELGGESLHF | TGTGCCAGCAGTATCAGAGAGCTAGGGGGGGAATCCCTCCACTTT
TRBJ2-3 | TRBV5-1 | TRBD2 | NA | CASSLGTSGTDTQYF | TGCGCCAGCAGCCTCGGGACTAGCGGCACAGATACGCAGTATTTT
TRBJ2-6 | TRBV9 | NA | NA | CASSPTAKTNSGANVLTF | TGTGCCAGCAGCCCCACGGCAAAAACTAACTCTGGGGCCAACGTCCTGACTTTC
TRBJ2-2 | TRBV27 | NA | once | CASSLLFRTQNTGELFF | TGTGCCAGCAGTTTATTATTCCGGACTCAGAACACCGGGGAGCTGTTTTTT
TRBJ2-7 | TRBV6-6 | NA | few | CASSQGWNEQYF | TGTGCCAGCAGTCAGGGGTGGAACGAGCAGTACTTC
TRBJ2-1 | TRBV11-2 | TRBD1 | NA | CASSLSDRNNEQFF | TGTGCCAGCAGCTTATCGGACAGGAACAATGAGCAGTTCTTC
TRBJ1-5 | TRBV6-1 | NA | NA | CASSEALSQPQHF | TGTGCCAGCAGTGAAGCCCTAAGTCAGCCCCAGCATTTT
TRBJ2-7 | TRBV25-1 | NA | NA | CASSELGPYEQYF | TGTGCCAGCAGTGAATTGGGGCCCTACGAGCAGTACTTC
TRBJ1-1 | TRBV6-6 | NA | NA | CASRGGGEGEAFF | TGTGCCAGCAGAGGGGGGGGCGAAGGAGAAGCTTTCTTT
TRBJ2-5 | TRBV7-2 | NA | NA | CASSLAQQNQQYF | TGTGCCAGCAGCTTAGCCCAACAGAACCAGCAGTACTTC
TRBJ2-1 | TRBV5-1 | NA | NA | CASSSWAGIDNEQFF | TGCGCCAGCAGCTCCTGGGCGGGTATCGACAATGAGCAGTTCTTC
TRBJ1-1 | TRBV30 | NA | NA | CALGDTEAFF | TGTGCCCTAGGGGACACTGAAGCTTTCTTT
TRBJ1-3 | TRBV30 | TRBD1 | once | CAWNPKEGQALRRAIYF | TGTGCCTGGAATCCGAAGGAGGGACAGGCCCTAAGAAGGGCCATATATTTT
TRBJ2-1 | TRBV7-2 | TRBD2 | NA | CASSPGLAGGLDGQFF | TGTGCCAGCAGCCCCGGACTAGCGGGGGGTCTCGATGGGCAGTTCTTC
TRBJ1-4 | TRBV7-9 | NA | NA | CASSVSGVLNEKLFF | TGTGCCAGCAGCGTCTCAGGTGTACTTAATGAAAAACTGTTTTTT
TRBJ1-3 | TRBV7-2 | NA | NA | CASSSRSSSGNTIYF | TGTGCCAGCAGCTCCAGGTCTTCCTCTGGAAACACCATATATTTT
TRBJ1-1 | TRBV6-4 | TRBD1 | NA | CASSDSGDRGEAFF | TGTGCCAGCAGTGACTCAGGTGACAGGGGAGAAGCTTTCTTT
TRBJ2-2 | TRBV6-1 | NA | NA | CASSEVAGNTGELFF | TGTGCCAGCAGTGAAGTTGCAGGGAACACCGGGGAGCTGTTTTTT
TRBJ2-3 | TRBV6-1 | NA | NA | CASSERRDTQYF | TGTGCCAGCAGTGAAAGGCGGGATACGCAGTATTTT
TRBJ2-2 | TRBV15 | NA | NA | CATSRDLNTGELFF | TGTGCCACCAGCAGGGACTTGAACACCGGGGAGCTGTTTTTT
TRBJ1-5 | TRBV28 | NA | NA | CASSLAGDHQPQHF | TGTGCCAGCAGTTTAGCAGGGGACCATCAGCCCCAGCATTTT